The present T cell receptor beta chain was sequenced within a study of beta chain features in type 1 diabetes. Study results and caveats: Still unanswered here is whether HLA type influences TCRB rearrangement. TCRB repertoires of naive, central memory and Treg cells appeared more similar among patients than among healthy donors. Reads derived from cDNA could over-represent cells showing high TCR expression.

V shed 4 bases and J shed 2 bases, with 3 bases lying between them. The CDR3 loop spans 11 amino acids. Germline V gene lookup returns CDR1 SGDLS and CDR2 YYNGEE. Each sorted fraction was over 98% pure. The study reverse transcribed the entire isolated RNA, so it sequenced expressed TCRB transcripts. Clones were read by immunoSEQ multiplex PCR, and TCRdb kept only the in-frame ones, dropping some. The sample has fewer than 650,000 clones; around 15% are singletons. Regarding this clone: The antigen is undetermined. One base away lies a much larger clone, so this may be a sequencing read error. The same CDR3 arises from other DNA sequences in this sample as well.

The sequencing sample was made of naive CD4+ T cells from blood. V usage is TRBV9 and J usage is TRBJ2-5, with D unresolved. The receptor comes from a man between 18 and 35 years old in good health. CDR3 DNA: TGTGCCAGCAGCTCACAAGAGACCCAGTACTTC. It yields the protein CASSSQETQYF.